The present TCR beta chain was sequenced within a study of monozygotic twins with cystic fibrosis. This table comes from immunoSEQ multiplex PCR, and its TCRdb copy is limited to in-frame clones, with some not included. Of some 33,000 clones detected, around nine tenths appear once; the ten largest clones hold approximately 0.19%. This TCR was recovered from a boy aged 2 to 10 with cystic fibrosis. Input material: blood.

The CDR3 DNA is TGTGCCAGCAGCTTAGGCCCAGGACAGGGAAACACCATATATTTT. Amino acids: CASSLGPGQGNTIYF. The genes are TRBV13 and TRBJ1-3, with TRBD1 as a possible D gene (6 bases). CDR1 PRHDT and CDR2 FYEKMQ come from the germline V gene (reference sequence). Trimming cost V 0 bases and J 4 bases, with 10 bases left between them. The CDR3 is made up of 15 amino acids. The complete variable domain, with remaining parts taken from reference TRBV13 and TRBJ1-3, reads AAGVIQSPRHLIKEKRETATLKCYPIPRHDTVYWYQQGPGQDPQFLISFYEKMQSDKGSIPDRFSAQQFSDYHSELNMSSLELGDSALYFCASSLGPGQGNTIYFGEGSWLTVV.